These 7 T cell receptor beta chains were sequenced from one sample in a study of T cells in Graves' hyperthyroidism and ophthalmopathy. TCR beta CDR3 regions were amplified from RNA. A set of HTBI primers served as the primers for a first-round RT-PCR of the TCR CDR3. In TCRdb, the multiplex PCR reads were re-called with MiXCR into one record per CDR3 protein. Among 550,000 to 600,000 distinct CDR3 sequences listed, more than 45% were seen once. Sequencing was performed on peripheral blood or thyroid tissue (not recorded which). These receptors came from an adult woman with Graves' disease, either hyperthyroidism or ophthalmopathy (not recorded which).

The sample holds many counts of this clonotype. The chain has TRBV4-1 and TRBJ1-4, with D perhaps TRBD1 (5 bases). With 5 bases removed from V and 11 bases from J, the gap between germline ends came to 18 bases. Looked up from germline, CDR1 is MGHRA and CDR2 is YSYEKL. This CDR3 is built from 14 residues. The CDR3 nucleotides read TGCGCCAGCAGCGAACCGGGGGTTTCGGGTAAACTGTTTTTT. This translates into CASSEPGVSGKLFF.

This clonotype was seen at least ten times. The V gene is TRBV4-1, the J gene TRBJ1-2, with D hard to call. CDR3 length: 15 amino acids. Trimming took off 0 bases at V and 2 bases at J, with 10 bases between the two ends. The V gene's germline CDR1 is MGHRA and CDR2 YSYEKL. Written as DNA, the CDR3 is TGCGCCAGCAGCCAAGATGACGGCAGCAACTATGGCTACACCTTC. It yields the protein CASSQDDGSNYGYTF.

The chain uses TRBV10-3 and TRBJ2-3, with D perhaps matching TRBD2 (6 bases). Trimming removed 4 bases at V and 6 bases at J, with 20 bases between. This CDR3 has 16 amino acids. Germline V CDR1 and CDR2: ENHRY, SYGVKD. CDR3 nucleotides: TGTGCCATCAGTGTCGGAAGCGGGTCCGGCGCGGATACGCAGTATTTT. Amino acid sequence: CAISVGSGSGADTQYF.

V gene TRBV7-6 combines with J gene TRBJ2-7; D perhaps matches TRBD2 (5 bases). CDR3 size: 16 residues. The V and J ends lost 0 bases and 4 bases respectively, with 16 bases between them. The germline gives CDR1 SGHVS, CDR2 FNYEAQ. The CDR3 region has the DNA TGTGCCAGCAGCTTAGCTAGAGGGCGGGTGAGTTACGAGCAGTACTTC. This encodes CASSLARGRVSYEQYF.

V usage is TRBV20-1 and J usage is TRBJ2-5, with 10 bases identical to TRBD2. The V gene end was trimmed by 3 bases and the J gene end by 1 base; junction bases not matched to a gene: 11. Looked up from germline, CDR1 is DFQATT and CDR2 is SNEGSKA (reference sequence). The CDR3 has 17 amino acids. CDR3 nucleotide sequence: TGCAGTGCTAGTCAAGCGGGAGGGAGGTGGGGCCAAGAGACCCAGTACTTC. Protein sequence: CSASQAGGRWGQETQYF.

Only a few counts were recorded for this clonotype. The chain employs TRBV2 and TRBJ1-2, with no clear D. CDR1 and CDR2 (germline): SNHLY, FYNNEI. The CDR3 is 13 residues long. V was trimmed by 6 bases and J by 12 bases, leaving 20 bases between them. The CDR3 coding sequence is TGTGCCAGCAGCCCGAGGCCCAGCTCTGGAAACACCTTC. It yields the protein CASSPRPSSGNTF.

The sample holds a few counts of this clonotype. CDR3 nucleotides: TGTGCCAGCAGTTTATTGGGGGCCGGCTCCTATAATTCACCCCTCCACTTT. Amino acid sequence: CASSLLGAGSYNSPLHF. The chain couples TRBV27 to TRBJ1-6; maybe TRBD1 (6 bases). The CDR3 spans 17 residues. Germline assignment: CDR1 MNHEY and CDR2 SMNVEV (reference sequence). Trimming pared 1 base from V and 0 bases from J, leaving 10 bases between.